This is a list of T cell receptor beta chains from one sample in a study of T cell responses to AZD1222 COVID-19 vaccine. Clones were read by immunoSEQ multiplex PCR, and TCRdb kept only the in-frame ones, dropping some. The sample contains about 66,000 clones, roughly 87% of which appear only once. Material: peripheral blood, obtained on day 0 of AZD1222 vaccination. Receptors originate from an adult in good health. The CDR3 runs from the conserved cysteine through the conserved F or W. A D gene is named only where the DNA matches it firmly. Only some rows state a clone size, as once, few, many or a class for expanded clones.

d_gene,abundance,j_gene,v_gene,CDR3nt,CDR3aa
-,-,TRBJ2-7,TRBV19,TGTGCCAGTAGTATAGGGGGCAGCCACGAGCAGTACTTC,CASSIGGSHEQYF
-,-,TRBJ1-1,TRBV27,TGTGCCAGCAGCACCCGCACTTTTGAAGGGGACACTGAAGCTTTCTTT,CASSTRTFEGDTEAFF
-,-,TRBJ2-1,TRBV28,TGTGCCAGCAGGTCCTCAAATGAGCAGTTCTTC,CASRSSNEQFF
TRBD1,once,TRBJ1-1,TRBV6-5,TGTGCCAGCTACTACGGGACAGGGAGGGGGGAGGCTTTCTTT,CASYYGTGRGEAFF
-,-,TRBJ1-2,TRBV28,TGTGCCAGCAGTTTAAATCGGGGGAGGGATGGCTACACCTTC,CASSLNRGRDGYTF
TRBD1,-,TRBJ1-5,TRBV19,TGTGCCAGTAGTAGGGACAGAGATCAGCCCCAGCATTTT,CASSRDRDQPQHF
-,-,TRBJ1-6,TRBV5-1,TGCGCCAGCAGCTTAAGCCAGAATAATTCACCCCTCCACTTT,CASSLSQNNSPLHF
-,-,TRBJ1-2,TRBV24-1,TGTGCCACCAGTGGGGCAGGGGCCCTTCCCTATGGCTACACCTTC,CATSGAGALPYGYTF
-,-,TRBJ1-2,TRBV7-8,TGTGCCAGCAGCTACCGAGACATGAACTATGGCTACACCTTC,CASSYRDMNYGYTF
TRBD1,-,TRBJ1-1,TRBV7-3,TGTGCCAGCAGCGTAACAGGGGGCCCCACTGAAGCTTTCTTT,CASSVTGGPTEAFF
-,-,TRBJ1-1,TRBV12-3/TRBV12-4,TGTGCCAGCGGGTTTAGGACAGCGGAAGCTTTCTTT,CASGFRTAEAFF
-,-,TRBJ1-6,TRBV2,TGTGCCAGCAGTGAAGAGTCGGGGGCCTATAATTCACCCCTCCACTTT,CASSEESGAYNSPLHF
-,-,TRBJ2-7,TRBV7-3,TGTGCCAGCAGCTTAAATTGTGAGGGGTGCGAGCAGTACTTC,CASSLNCEGCEQYF
TRBD1,few,TRBJ1-3,TRBV7-2,TGTGCCAGCAGCTTGCAGGGGGCCCCTGGAAACACCATATATTTT,CASSLQGAPGNTIYF